The clone carrying this T cell receptor beta chain was picked up many times. What it recognizes is unknown. The read terminates 3 residues ahead of where the CDR3 ends, so the germline J gene completes it. The data are from a study of T cell clonality in common variable immunodeficiency. Overall study results and limits: In common variable immunodeficiency, TCR beta chains reportedly carried fewer deletions and N-nucleotide insertions. TCRbeta clonality was increased in CVID versus healthy controls.

TCRdb's copy holds only in-frame clones and misses some; the assay was immunoSEQ multiplex PCR. The sample is made up of 30,000 to 40,000 clones, none counted only once. Germline V gene data show CDR1 as DFQATT and CDR2 as SNEGSKA (reference sequence). The V and J ends lost 6 bases and 6 bases respectively, with 15 bases between them. This CDR3 region has 14 residues. Heparinized whole blood, about 5 to 8.5 ml, came from each donor. This chain connects TRBV20-1 to TRBJ1-6, with a tentative D call TRBD1 (5 bases). Source material: peripheral blood mononuclear cells. The TCR was taken from a person between 18 and 70 years old in good health. The CDR3 sequence is CSARAPPSNSPLHF. Partial CDR3 DNA: TGCAGTGCCAGGGCACCTCCATCTAATTCACCC.